This T cell receptor beta chain was profiled in a study of cytomegalovirus exposure and HLA in healthy donors. Notes on the study in general: Later findings reportedly placed an Asian-associated ancestry cluster below the approximately 670-donor mean for N-insertions.

V lost 5 bases, J lost 0 bases, and 13 bases stayed unmatched. CDR3 length equals 18 residues. Germline V CDR1 and CDR2: LNHDA, SQIVND (reference sequence). A word on this clone: Its matching antigen is unknown.

The PCR used 60 Vbeta and 13 Jbeta primers. The table came from immunoSEQ multiplex PCR; TCRdb's copy has only in-frame clones and leaves some out. Here the sample spans around 130,000 clones, just over 75% being singletons. J is TRBJ2-1 and V is TRBV19; 7 bases line up with TRBD2. Specimen: PBMCs. The TCR originated in a woman between 45 and 65 years old in good health and CMV-seronegative. In DNA, the CDR3 is TGTGCCAGTAGTCCCCAATCCGGACTAGGAAGCTCCTACAATGAGCAGTTCTTC. Its translation: CASSPQSGLGSSYNEQFF.